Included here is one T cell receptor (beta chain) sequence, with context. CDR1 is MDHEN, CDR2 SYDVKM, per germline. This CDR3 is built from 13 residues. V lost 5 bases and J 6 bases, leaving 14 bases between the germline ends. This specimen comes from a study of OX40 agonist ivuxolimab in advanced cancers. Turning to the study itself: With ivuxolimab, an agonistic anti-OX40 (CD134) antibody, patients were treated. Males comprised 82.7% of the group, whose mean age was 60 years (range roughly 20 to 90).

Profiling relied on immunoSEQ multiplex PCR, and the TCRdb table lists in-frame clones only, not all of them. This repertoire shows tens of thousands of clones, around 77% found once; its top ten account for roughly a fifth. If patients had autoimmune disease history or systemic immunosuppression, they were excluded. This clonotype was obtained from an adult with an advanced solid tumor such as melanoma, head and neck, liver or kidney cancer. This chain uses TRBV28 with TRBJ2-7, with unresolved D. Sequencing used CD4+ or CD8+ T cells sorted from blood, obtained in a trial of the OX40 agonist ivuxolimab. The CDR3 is CASSPLGSLEQYF. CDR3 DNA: TGTGCCAGCAGTCCCCTGGGGTCCCTCGAGCAGTACTTC.